This T cell receptor (beta chain) came from a study of blood T cell repertoires in COVID-19. Germline lookup yields CDR1 MDHEN and CDR2 SYDVKM. The V end was cut by 8 bases, the J end by 4 bases, with 14 bases between. The CDR3 is made up of 13 amino acids. This clone showed up just once. Clones were read by immunoSEQ multiplex PCR, and TCRdb kept only the in-frame ones, dropping some. The data contain more than 50,000 clones, approximately 91% of them singletons. The specimen sequenced was peripheral blood. This TCR came from a human donor in a cohort sampled during active COVID-19. The chain is built from TRBV28 and TRBJ1-2; no reliable D call. CDR3 residues: CASARRGPYGYTF. The CDR3, as DNA: TGTGCCAGCGCCAGGCGAGGGCCCTATGGCTACACCTTC.